The subject of this entry is one T cell receptor beta chain. No antigen is known for it. This specimen comes from a study of lymphopenia after photon versus proton radiotherapy. Deletions cut 5 bases from V and 3 bases from J, with 11 bases between. Germline assignment: CDR1 MRHNA and CDR2 SNTAGT. This CDR3 is 13 amino acids long. Study-wide findings and caveats: Post-nadir TCR diversity decline inversely tracked overall survival among those who died. Survival link was tested only in deceased patients; proton benefit remains a possibility. Post-nadir diversity loss with photons came from oligoclonal expansion, particularly CD8+ Temra cells. Photon-treated patients lost naive T cells and TCR diversity; proton-treated stayed stable.

TCRdb's copy holds only in-frame clones and misses some; the assay was immunoSEQ multiplex PCR. Seen here are tens of thousands of clones, about 87% observed once, and the top ten hold 11%. This TCR was recovered from a man aged 80 or over with esophageal cancer. V and J are TRBV6-4 and TRBJ2-7, with no clear D. The sample was peripheral blood, taken from a patient treated with proton-based radiotherapy. In DNA form, the CDR3 reads TGTGCCAGCAGTTCCGGGCCGGGCTACGAGCAGTACTTC. Its protein product is CASSSGPGYEQYF.